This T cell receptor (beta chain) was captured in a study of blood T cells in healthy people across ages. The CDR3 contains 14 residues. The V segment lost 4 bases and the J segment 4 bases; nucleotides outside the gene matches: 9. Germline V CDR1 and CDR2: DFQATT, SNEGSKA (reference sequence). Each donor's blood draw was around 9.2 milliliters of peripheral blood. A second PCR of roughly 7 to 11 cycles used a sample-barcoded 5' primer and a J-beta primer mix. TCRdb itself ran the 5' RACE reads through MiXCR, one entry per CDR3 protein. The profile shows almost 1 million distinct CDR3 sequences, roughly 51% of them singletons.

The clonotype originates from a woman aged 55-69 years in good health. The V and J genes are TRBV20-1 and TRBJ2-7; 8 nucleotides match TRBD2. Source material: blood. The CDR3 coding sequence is TGCAGTGCTACCCAGCGGGAGAAGGGGTACGAGCAGTACTTC. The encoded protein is CSATQREKGYEQYF.